Shown below are 6 T cell receptor beta chains from a single sample sequenced in a study of shared clonotypes between healthy human individuals. The repertoire was sequenced with immunoSEQ multiplex PCR; TCRdb's copy has only in-frame clones and lacks some. The data show roughly 700,000 clones, about 74% seen once. Sequenced material: memory CD4+ T cells sorted from blood. Subset: CD45RA-negative fraction. Source of these receptors: a woman aged 25 to 39 in good health.

On this clone: The sample contains more than one DNA sequence encoding this CDR3. The V call is TRBV18, the J call TRBJ2-7, with 11 nucleotides matching TRBD2. There are 15 residues in the CDR3. Germline V lookup: CDR1 KGHSH, CDR2 LQKENI. V lost 3 bases to trimming and J lost 2 bases; unmatched junction nucleotides: 3. CDR3 nucleotide sequence: TGTGCCAGCTCACCCGGGACTAGCGGAACCTACGAGCAGTACTTC. Amino acid sequence: CASSPGTSGTYEQYF.

This chain connects TRBV5-1 to TRBJ1-2; perhaps TRBD1 as D (5 bases). Trimming took 2 bases from V and 0 from J, leaving 17 bases between them. CDR1 and CDR2 from the germline V gene are SGHRS and YFSETQ. The CDR3 covers 17 residues. The CDR3 region has the DNA TGCGCCAGCAGCTTCGGCGGGGGAGATTACCCTAACTATGGCTACACCTTC. The encoded protein is CASSFGGGDYPNYGYTF.

In its sample, this clone was seen many times. One junction end does not reproduce the germline sequence, and a read error may be involved. The rearrangement links TRBV7-6 to TRBJ2-1; D is ambiguous. The CDR3 has 11 residues. Germline V gives CDR1 SGHVS, CDR2 FNYEAQ. CDR3 nucleotide sequence: TGTGCCAGCAGCTCCCACAATGAGCAGTTCTTC. It codes for CASSSHNEQFF.

The chain employs TRBV5-8 and TRBJ1-1; D gene ambiguous. The germline V gene encodes CDR1 SGHTS and CDR2 YDEGEE. This CDR3 comprises 10 residues. V was trimmed by 2 bases and J by 4 bases, leaving 0 bases between them. CDR3 sequence reads: CASSFTEAFF. The CDR3 DNA sequence: TGTGCCAGCAGCTTCACTGAAGCTTTCTTT.

This sequence joins TRBV6-1 and TRBJ2-1; D call uncertain. The length of the CDR3 is 14 residues. Germline CDR1 MNHNS, CDR2 SASEGT. With 0 bases removed from V and 5 bases from J, the gap between germline ends came to 8 bases. Here the CDR3 reads CASSEAGLNNEQFF. The DNA for the CDR3 is TGTGCCAGCAGTGAAGCGGGGTTGAACAATGAGCAGTTCTTC.

The chain combines TRBV5-1 with TRBJ1-3, with D uncertain. Germline lookup yields CDR1 SGHRS and CDR2 YFSETQ. Trimming removed 0 bases from V and 0 bases from J, with 10 bases in between. This CDR3 has 16 residues. The CDR3 DNA reads TGCGCCAGCAGCTTGGCAGGCTCCAGCTCTGGAAACACCATATATTTT. Its translation: CASSLAGSSSGNTIYF.